This entry concerns a single T cell receptor (beta chain). What it binds is not known. This entry comes from a study of cytomegalovirus exposure and HLA in healthy donors. Study-wide results and limits: An analysis was carried out later, and it reportedly showed fewer N-insertions in an Asian-associated ancestry cluster than the 666-donor mean. When analyzed later, a missense DCLRE1C variant was found to be linked to TCR beta V- and J-gene trimming.

Vbeta (60) and Jbeta (13) primers were used in the PCR. Assay: immunoSEQ multiplex PCR; the TCRdb copy retains only in-frame clones and omits some. In the table there are 150,000 to 200,000 clones, approximately 80% of which are singletons. CDR3 length: 14 amino acids. The V gene's germline CDR1 is SQVTM and CDR2 ANQGSEA. Trimming cost V 5 bases and J 2 bases, with 15 bases left between them. This receptor was taken from a woman younger than 35 in good health and CMV-seronegative. The rearrangement joins TRBV29-1 to TRBJ1-2, with a weak D call TRBD1 (6 bases). The sample comprised PBMCs. The chain's CDR3 is CSVHSRDTNYGYTF. CDR3 coding DNA: TGCAGCGTTCATAGTAGGGACACGAACTATGGCTACACCTTC.